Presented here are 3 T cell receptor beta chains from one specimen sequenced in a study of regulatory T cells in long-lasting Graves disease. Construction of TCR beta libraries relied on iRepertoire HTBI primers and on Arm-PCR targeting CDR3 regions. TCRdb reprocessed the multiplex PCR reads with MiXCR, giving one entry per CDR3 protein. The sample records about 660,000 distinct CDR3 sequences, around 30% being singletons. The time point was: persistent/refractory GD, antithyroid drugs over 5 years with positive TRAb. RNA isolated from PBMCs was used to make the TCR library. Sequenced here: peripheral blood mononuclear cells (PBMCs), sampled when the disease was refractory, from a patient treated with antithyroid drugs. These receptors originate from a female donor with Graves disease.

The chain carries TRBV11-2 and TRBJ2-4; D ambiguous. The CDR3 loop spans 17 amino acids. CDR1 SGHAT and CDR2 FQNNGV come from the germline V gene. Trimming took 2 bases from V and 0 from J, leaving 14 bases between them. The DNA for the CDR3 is TGTGCCAGCAGCTTAATCGGCAGGACGAGAGCCAAAAACATTCAGTACTTC. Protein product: CASSLIGRTRAKNIQYF.

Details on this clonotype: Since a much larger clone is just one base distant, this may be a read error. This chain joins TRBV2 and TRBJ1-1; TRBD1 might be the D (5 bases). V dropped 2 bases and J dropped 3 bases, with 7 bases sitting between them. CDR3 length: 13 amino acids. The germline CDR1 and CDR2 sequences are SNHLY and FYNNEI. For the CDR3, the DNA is TGTGCCAGCAGTGAACAGGGAGACACTGAAGCTTTCTTT. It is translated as CASSEQGDTEAFF.

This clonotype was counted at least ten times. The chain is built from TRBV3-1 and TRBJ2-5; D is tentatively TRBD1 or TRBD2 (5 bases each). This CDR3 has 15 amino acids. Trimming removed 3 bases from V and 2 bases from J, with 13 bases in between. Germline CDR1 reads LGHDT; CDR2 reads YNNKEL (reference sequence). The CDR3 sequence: CASSQPRDEQETQYF. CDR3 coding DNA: TGTGCCAGCAGCCAGCCACGGGACGAACAAGAGACCCAGTACTTC.